What follows are 4 T cell receptor beta chains derived from one specimen sequenced in a study of T cell responses to AZD1222 COVID-19 vaccine. Sequencing was performed with immunoSEQ multiplex PCR; in TCRdb, only in-frame clones are kept and a portion is missing. The sample consists of about 150,000 clones, 90% of them appearing once. This specimen was peripheral blood, taken 28 days after the second AZD1222 dose. The receptor set was obtained from an adult who received the AZD1222 COVID-19 vaccine.

The sample holds a few counts of this clone. The junction does not match germline at one end; this may be a read error. The chain is built from TRBV19 and TRBJ1-5; D not certain. CDR1 is LNHDA, CDR2 SQIVND, per germline (reference sequence). The CDR3 has 16 amino acids. The CDR3 protein is CASSIDGTRSKQPQHF. The CDR3 nucleotides are TGTGCCAGTAGTATAGATGGAACCAGGAGCAAACAGCCCCAGCATTTT.

The J gene is TRBJ2-1, the V gene TRBV3-1 (or the pseudogene TRBV3-2), with no clear D. Germline V CDR1 and CDR2: LGHDT, YNNKEL (reference sequence). CDR3 length: 13 residues. V shed 1 base and J shed 7 bases, with 8 bases lying between them. The CDR3 region is CASSQGQPNEQFF. The CDR3 DNA reads TGTGCCAGCAGCCAAGGGCAGCCGAATGAGCAGTTCTTC.

This clone has only one observation. The chain is built from TRBV3-1 (or the pseudogene TRBV3-2) and TRBJ1-2, with 9 nucleotides matching TRBD1. The junction had 9 bases not matched to a gene; V was cut back by 3 bases and J by 7 bases. Germline assignment: CDR1 LGHDT and CDR2 YNNKEL (reference sequence). The CDR3 length is 15 residues. The CDR3 DNA is TGTGCCAGCAGCCACACCGGACAGGGGAAGAGTGGCTACACCTTC. This encodes CASSHTGQGKSGYTF.

J is TRBJ1-1 and V is TRBV2; possibly TRBD1 for D (6 bases). This CDR3 has 13 amino acids. V lost 5 bases and J lost 5, with 12 bases in between. Germline CDR1 SNHLY, CDR2 FYNNEI. The CDR3 sequence: CASSPWGRTEAFF. The CDR3 coding sequence is TGTGCCAGCAGTCCCTGGGGGCGGACTGAAGCTTTCTTT.